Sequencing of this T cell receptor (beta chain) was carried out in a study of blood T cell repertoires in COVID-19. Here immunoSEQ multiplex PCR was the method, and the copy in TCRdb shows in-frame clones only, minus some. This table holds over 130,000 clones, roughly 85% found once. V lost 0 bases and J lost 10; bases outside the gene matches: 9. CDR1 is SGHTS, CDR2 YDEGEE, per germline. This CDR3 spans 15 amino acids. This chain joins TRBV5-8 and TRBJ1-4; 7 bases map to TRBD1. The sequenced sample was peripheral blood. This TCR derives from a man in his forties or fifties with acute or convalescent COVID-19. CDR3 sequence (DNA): TGTGCCAGCAGCTTGGCCGGGAGGGGGCACGGAAAACTGTTTTTT. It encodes CASSLAGRGHGKLFF.